This T cell receptor (beta chain) came from a study of cytomegalovirus exposure and HLA in healthy donors. Study-level information: In a later analysis, the approximately 110 validation repertoires were reported to have used the same platform as the roughly 730 first-cohort repertoires.

CDR3 length equals 15 residues. Germline V gene lookup returns CDR1 SGHNT and CDR2 YYREEE (reference sequence). V gave up 4 bases and J gave up 0 bases; unmatched junction bases: 4. Method: immunoSEQ multiplex PCR; TCRdb's copy keeps in-frame clones and lacks some. The data contain 150,000 to 200,000 clones, 87% of them singletons. Input material: PBMCs. The V call is TRBV5-4, the J call TRBJ2-3; 8 bases line up with TRBD2. The sequence was collected from a woman aged 30 to 39 in good health and CMV-seronegative. The CDR3 loop reads CASSPGGGSTDTQYF. As DNA, the CDR3 is TGTGCCAGCAGCCCGGGGGGGGGTAGCACAGATACGCAGTATTTT.